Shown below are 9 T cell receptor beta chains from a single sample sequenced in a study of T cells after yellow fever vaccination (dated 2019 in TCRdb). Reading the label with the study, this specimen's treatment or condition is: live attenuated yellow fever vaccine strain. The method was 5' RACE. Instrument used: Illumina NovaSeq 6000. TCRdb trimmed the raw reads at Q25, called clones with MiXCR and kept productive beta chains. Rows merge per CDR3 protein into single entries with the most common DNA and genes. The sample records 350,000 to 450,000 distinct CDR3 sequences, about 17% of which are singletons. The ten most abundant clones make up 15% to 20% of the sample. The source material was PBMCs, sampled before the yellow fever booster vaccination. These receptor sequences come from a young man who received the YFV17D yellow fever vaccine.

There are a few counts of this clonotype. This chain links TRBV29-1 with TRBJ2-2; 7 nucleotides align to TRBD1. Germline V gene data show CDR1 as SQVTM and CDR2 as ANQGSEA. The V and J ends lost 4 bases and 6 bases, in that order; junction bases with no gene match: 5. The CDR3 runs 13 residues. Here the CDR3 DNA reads TGCAGCGTTGGACAGGGTTTGGCCGGGGAGCTGTTTTTT. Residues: CSVGQGLAGELFF.

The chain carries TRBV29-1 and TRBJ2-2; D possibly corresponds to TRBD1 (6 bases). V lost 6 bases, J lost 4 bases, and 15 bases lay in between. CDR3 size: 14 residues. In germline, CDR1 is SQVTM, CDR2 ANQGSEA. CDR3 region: CSVGASGFTGELFF. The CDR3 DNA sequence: TGCAGCGTGGGGGCGTCAGGGTTCACCGGGGAGCTGTTTTTT.

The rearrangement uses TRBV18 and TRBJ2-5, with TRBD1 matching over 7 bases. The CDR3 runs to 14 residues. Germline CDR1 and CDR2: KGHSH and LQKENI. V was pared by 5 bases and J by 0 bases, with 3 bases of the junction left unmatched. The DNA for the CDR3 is TGTGCCAGCTCAGTGCAGGGGGACCAAGAGACCCAGTACTTC. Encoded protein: CASSVQGDQETQYF.

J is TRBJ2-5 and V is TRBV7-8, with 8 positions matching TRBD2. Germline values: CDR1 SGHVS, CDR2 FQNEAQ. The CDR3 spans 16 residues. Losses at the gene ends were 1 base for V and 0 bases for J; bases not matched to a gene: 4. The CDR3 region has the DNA TGTGCCAGCAGCTTAGGAGCGGGGGCGTACCAAGAGACCCAGTACTTC. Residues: CASSLGAGAYQETQYF.

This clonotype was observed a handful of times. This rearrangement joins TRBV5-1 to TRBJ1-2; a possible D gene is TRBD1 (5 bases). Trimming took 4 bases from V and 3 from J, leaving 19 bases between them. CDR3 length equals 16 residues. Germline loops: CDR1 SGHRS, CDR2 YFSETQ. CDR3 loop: CASSGTGVRADYGYTF. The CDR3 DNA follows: TGCGCCAGCAGCGGGACGGGTGTACGGGCAGACTATGGCTACACCTTC.

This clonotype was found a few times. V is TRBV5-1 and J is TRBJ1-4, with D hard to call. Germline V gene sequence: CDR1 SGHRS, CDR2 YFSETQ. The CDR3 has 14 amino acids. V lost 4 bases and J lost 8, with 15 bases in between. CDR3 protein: CASSPGTAGEKLFF. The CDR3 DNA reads TGCGCCAGCAGCCCGGGCACGGCGGGGGAAAAACTGTTTTTT.

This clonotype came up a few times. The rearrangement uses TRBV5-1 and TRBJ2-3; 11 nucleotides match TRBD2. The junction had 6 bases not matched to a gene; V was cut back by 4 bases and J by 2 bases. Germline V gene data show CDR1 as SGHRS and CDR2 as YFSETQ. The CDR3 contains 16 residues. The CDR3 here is CASSEGLAVPTDTQYF. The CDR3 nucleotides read TGCGCCAGCAGCGAGGGACTAGCGGTTCCCACAGATACGCAGTATTTT.

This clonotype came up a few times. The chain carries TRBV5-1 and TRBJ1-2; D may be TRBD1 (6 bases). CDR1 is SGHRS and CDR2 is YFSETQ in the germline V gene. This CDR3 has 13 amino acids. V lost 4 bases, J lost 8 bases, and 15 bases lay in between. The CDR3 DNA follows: TGCGCCAGCAGCGCCACAGGGAAGGAAGGCTACACCTTC. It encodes CASSATGKEGYTF.

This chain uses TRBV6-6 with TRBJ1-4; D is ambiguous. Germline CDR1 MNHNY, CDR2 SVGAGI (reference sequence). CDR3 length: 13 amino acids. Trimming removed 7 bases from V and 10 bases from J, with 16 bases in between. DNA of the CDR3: TGTGCCAGCAATGGCGTGAGGCATGGAAAACTGTTTTTT. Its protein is CASNGVRHGKLFF.